Shown below are 9 T cell receptor beta chains from a single sample sequenced in a study of blood T cell repertoires in COVID-19. Data came from immunoSEQ multiplex PCR; TCRdb stores just in-frame clones and leaves some out. Here the sample spans 240,000 or so clones, around 89% being singletons. Specimen: PBMCs or T cells enriched from blood (not recorded which). The receptors were sampled from a man aged 35 to 55 who had recovered from COVID-19.

The chain uses TRBV3-1 (or the pseudogene TRBV3-2) and TRBJ2-1; 8 bases map to TRBD2. Germline values: CDR1 LGHDT, CDR2 YNNKEL (reference sequence). The CDR3 has 20 amino acids. V gave up 0 bases and J gave up 2 bases; unmatched junction bases: 15. The CDR3 region is CASSQDLVRLAKRPYNEQFF. The CDR3 DNA sequence: TGTGCCAGCAGCCAAGATTTGGTCCGACTAGCGAAAAGACCCTACAATGAGCAGTTCTTC.

V usage is TRBV5-1 and J usage is TRBJ1-6, with D possibly TRBD1 on 6 matching bases. Between the trimmed V and J ends, which lost 1 base and 7 bases, there was a span of 9 bases. This CDR3 contains 14 residues. Germline CDR1 is SGHRS and CDR2 is YFSETQ. CDR3 nucleotide sequence: TGCGCCAGCAGCTTGACAGGGCTAAATTCACCCCTCCACTTT. As protein: CASSLTGLNSPLHF.

This chain links TRBV6-6 with TRBJ2-5, with D unresolved. In germline, CDR1 is MNHNY, CDR2 SVGAGI (reference sequence). This CDR3 contains 13 residues. The V gene lost 7 bases and the J gene lost 5 bases, with 14 bases spanning the gap. The CDR3 spells CASTTLQRETQYF. The CDR3 DNA follows: TGTGCCAGCACGACCCTGCAGAGGGAGACCCAGTACTTC.

V and J are TRBV6-5 and TRBJ2-7; D may be TRBD1 (5 bases). The CDR3 has 14 amino acids. Germline CDR1 MNHEY, CDR2 SVGAGI. Trimming pared 6 bases from V and 2 bases from J, leaving 14 bases between. The CDR3 region is CASSPPTVPYEQYF. Here the CDR3 DNA reads TGTGCCAGCAGCCCCCCGACAGTTCCCTACGAGCAGTACTTC.

The chain combines TRBV29-1 with TRBJ2-7; 7 bases are shared with TRBD1. The CDR3 covers 15 residues. Trimming cost V 6 bases and J 0 bases; bases outside gene matches: 11. Germline V gives CDR1 SQVTM, CDR2 ANQGSEA. The CDR3 nucleotides are TGCAGCGTCGACACTTACCGGGACAGCTCCTACGAGCAGTACTTC. It is translated as CSVDTYRDSSYEQYF.

This clone was detected once. This sequence joins TRBV29-1 and TRBJ2-2, with 8 bases aligning to TRBD1. V shed 7 bases, J shed 8 bases, and the junction held 9 bases outside the gene matches. This CDR3 contains 13 residues. Germline V gene sequence: CDR1 SQVTM, CDR2 ANQGSEA. The CDR3 loop is CSGGQAGPGELFF. For the CDR3, the DNA is TGCAGCGGGGGACAGGCCGGTCCTGGGGAGCTGTTTTTT.

The chain recombines TRBV11-3 with TRBJ1-2, with 9 bases fitting TRBD1. V was pared by 0 bases and J by 1 base, with 15 bases of the junction left unmatched. This CDR3 contains 20 residues. CDR1 and CDR2 from the germline V gene are SGHNT and YENEEA. Here the CDR3 reads CASSLDPSIGTGPYNYGYTF. The CDR3 DNA sequence: TGTGCCAGCAGCTTAGATCCTTCTATTGGGACAGGGCCATATAACTATGGCTACACCTTC. Variable domain in full (rest from reference TRBV11-3 and TRBJ1-2): EAGVVQSPRYKIIEKKQPVAFWCNPISGHNTLYWYLQNLGQGPELLIRYENEEAVDDSQLPKDRFSAERLKGVDSTLKIQPAELGDSAVYLCASSLDPSIGTGPYNYGYTFGSGTRLTVV.

The chain carries TRBV10-1 and TRBJ2-7, with unresolved D. Trimming cost V 0 bases and J 3 bases, with 18 bases left between them. The CDR3 consists of 17 residues. The germline V gene has CDR1 WNHNN and CDR2 SYGVQD (reference sequence). CDR3 coding DNA: TGCGCCAGCAGTGAGTCGCCGTCAATCAGCGAACTCTACGAGCAGTACTTC. This codes for CASSESPSISELYEQYF.

V and J are TRBV9 and TRBJ2-2, with 8 bases lining up with TRBD2. V lost 0 bases, J lost 0 bases, and 4 bases stayed unmatched. Germline V CDR1 and CDR2: SGDLS, YYNGEE. The CDR3 contains 17 residues. This CDR3 is CASSVGSGVANTGELFF. The CDR3 DNA reads TGTGCCAGCAGCGTAGGTAGCGGGGTCGCGAACACCGGGGAGCTGTTTTTT.